The 23 T cell receptor beta chains listed next were all sequenced from one sample in a study of blood T cells in healthy people across ages. It was with a sample-barcoded 5' primer and a J-beta primer mix that a second PCR of about 6 to 12 cycles was run. MiXCR was run by TCRdb on the 5' RACE reads, yielding one entry per CDR3 protein. The profile shows some 1,500,000 distinct CDR3 sequences, less than 45% of them singletons. The material sequenced was blood. The receptors shown here come from a woman between 18 and 29 years old in good health.

The rearrangement uses TRBV2 and TRBJ2-7, with TRBD2 as a possible D gene (6 bases). This CDR3 has 16 amino acids. V gave up 7 bases and J gave up 3 bases, with 22 bases separating them. CDR1 SNHLY and CDR2 FYNNEI come from the germline V gene. DNA of the CDR3: TGTGCCAGCACTAAAGACCGACCGGGGGTGGACTACGAGCAGTACTTC. It translates to CASTKDRPGVDYEQYF.

This chain uses TRBV30 with TRBJ1-1; D unclear. The length of the CDR3 is 15 residues. Trimming stripped 4 bases from V and 0 bases from J, with 15 bases between. CDR1 is GTSNPN and CDR2 is SVGIG in the germline V gene (reference sequence). The CDR3 DNA sequence: TGTGCCTGGACCGTTCCCTTTTCCTTGAACACTGAAGCTTTCTTT. Encoded protein: CAWTVPFSLNTEAFF.

This clonotype was observed a handful of times. The chain links TRBV6-5 to TRBJ2-7, with D possibly called TRBD1 or TRBD2 (5 bases each). This CDR3 is built from 15 residues. V lost 4 bases and J lost 2, with 15 bases in between. Per germline, CDR1 MNHEY and CDR2 SVGAGI. The CDR3 protein is CASSSRDAGTYEQYF. The CDR3 DNA reads TGTGCCAGCAGTTCCCGGGACGCAGGGACCTACGAGCAGTACTTC.

The chain has TRBV5-4 and TRBJ2-2, with D tentatively TRBD1 (5 bases). This CDR3 has 13 amino acids. V dropped 4 bases and J dropped 7 bases, with 11 bases sitting between them. Germline V gene data show CDR1 as SGHNT and CDR2 as YYREEE (reference sequence). The CDR3 DNA sequence: TGTGCCAGCAGCCGCGACAGCGACGGGGAGCTGTTTTTT. Translated, it gives CASSRDSDGELFF. Combining the CDR3 with reference TRBV5-4 and TRBJ2-2 gives the whole variable domain ETGVTQSPTHLIKTRGQQVTLRCSSQSGHNTVSWYQQALGQGPQFIFQYYREEENGRGNFPPRFSGLQFPNYSSELNVNALELDDSALYLCASSRDSDGELFFGEGSRLTVL.

This clonotype was seen a handful of times. The chain recombines TRBV4-2 with TRBJ2-1; TRBD1 might be the D (5 bases). The CDR3 length is 16 residues. V lost 1 base, J lost 0 bases, and 10 bases lay in between. CDR1 and CDR2 (germline): LGHNA, YNFKEQ. The DNA of the CDR3 is TGTGCCAGCAGCCAAGGGTATAGGGGCTCCTACAATGAGCAGTTCTTC. Its protein product is CASSQGYRGSYNEQFF.

The chain has TRBV4-1 and TRBJ2-3; D not certain. Germline loops: CDR1 MGHRA, CDR2 YSYEKL. Trimming shortened V by 0 bases and J by 6 bases, and 13 bases separated the two germline ends. The CDR3 contains 15 residues. The CDR3 DNA reads as TGCGCCAGCAGCCAAGATGTAGCAGCCATGGATACGCAGTATTTT. Its protein is CASSQDVAAMDTQYF.

The chain joins TRBV30 to TRBJ2-7, with a tentative D call TRBD2 (6 bases). V was clipped by 5 bases and J by 2 bases, with 10 bases between them. The CDR3 loop spans 12 amino acids. Germline values: CDR1 GTSNPN, CDR2 SVGIG (reference sequence). The CDR3 loop is CAWGTAAYEQYF. Written as DNA, the CDR3 is TGTGCCTGGGGGACTGCCGCCTACGAGCAGTACTTC. Variable domain in full (rest from reference TRBV30 and TRBJ2-7): SQTIHQWPATLVQPVGSPLSLECTVEGTSNPNLYWYRQAAGRGLQLLFYSVGIGQISSEVPQNLSASRPQDRQFILSSKKLLLSDSGFYLCAWGTAAYEQYFGPGTRLTVT.

This clonotype appeared many times. The chain has TRBV4-3 and TRBJ2-3; D may correspond to TRBD1 or TRBD2 (5 bases each). Germline V lookup: CDR1 LGHNA, CDR2 YSLEER. The CDR3 contains 15 residues. V lost 0 bases to trimming and J lost 3 bases, with 10 bases between them. The CDR3 DNA sequence: TGCGCCAGCAGCCAAGATCGGGGCATTACAGATACGCAGTATTTT. This gives the protein CASSQDRGITDTQYF.

The rearrangement uses TRBV18 and TRBJ1-4; D gene uncertain. The ends were cut back, 2 bases at V and 0 bases at J, with 7 bases in the middle. This CDR3 is built from 15 residues. Germline CDR1 and CDR2: KGHSH and LQKENI. CDR3 in amino acids: CASSPRQTTNEKLFF. In DNA form, the CDR3 reads TGTGCCAGCTCACCAAGGCAGACAACTAATGAAAAACTGTTTTTT.

This clonotype was detected only once. V is TRBV20-1 and J is TRBJ1-2, with 8 bases that match TRBD1. Germline CDR1 is DFQATT and CDR2 is SNEGSKA (reference sequence). The CDR3 covers 12 residues. Trimming cost V 5 bases and J 4 bases; bases outside gene matches: 3. CDR3 bases: TGCAGTGCTCGACAGGGGCGCTATGGCTACACCTTC. Its translation: CSARQGRYGYTF.

The chain joins TRBV7-2 to TRBJ2-5; possibly TRBD1 for D (6 bases). The CDR3 sequence is 15 residues long. Trimming removed 7 bases at V and 5 bases at J, with 20 bases between. From germline, CDR1 is SGHTA and CDR2 FQGNSA. CDR3 bases: TGTGCCAGCAAAAGTCCGAGGGGGTTCACGGAGACCCAGTACTTC. It is translated as CASKSPRGFTETQYF.

The CDR3 sequence is CASSQGYRKETQYF. Written as DNA, the CDR3 is TGCGCCAGCAGCCAGGGGTACAGGAAGGAGACCCAGTACTTC. This chain joins TRBV4-1 and TRBJ2-7, with D perhaps matching TRBD1 (5 bases). The J call may be in error: the DNA end matches TRBJ2-5 better. CDR3 length equals 14 residues. Germline V gives CDR1 MGHRA, CDR2 YSYEKL.

This rearrangement joins TRBV7-2 to TRBJ1-2; a weak D match, TRBD1 (5 bases). The CDR3 is 15 residues long. V was pared by 4 bases and J by 4 bases, with 16 bases between. Looked up from germline, CDR1 is SGHTA and CDR2 is FQGNSA. CDR3 sequence: CASSYTTRDLYGYTF. CDR3 nucleotide sequence: TGTGCCAGCAGCTATACCACCCGGGACCTCTATGGCTACACCTTC.

Worth noting for this clonotype: A much larger clone is a single base away; this may be a read error. The chain combines TRBV4-3 with TRBJ2-7; D is possibly TRBD1 (5 bases). The CDR3 is 16 amino acids. Trimming stripped 4 bases from V and 7 bases from J, with 23 bases between. Germline assignment: CDR1 LGHNA and CDR2 YSLEER. The CDR3 coding sequence is TGCGCCAGCAGCCCCATAGGGGCTCCGTCCTACAATGAGCAGTACTTC. Translated: CASSPIGAPSYNEQYF.

V gene TRBV4-3 combines with J gene TRBJ1-2; a possible D gene is TRBD1 (6 bases). The CDR3 has 15 residues. The V and J ends lost 1 base and 3 bases respectively, with 12 bases between them. Germline V gene data show CDR1 as LGHNA and CDR2 as YSLEER. CDR3 residues: CASSQVQGPDYGYTF. For the CDR3, the DNA is TGCGCCAGCAGCCAAGTACAGGGTCCGGACTATGGCTACACCTTC.

There are a few counts of this clonotype. This chain joins TRBV27 and TRBJ1-2; no reliable D call. The CDR3 is 13 residues long. V was trimmed by 3 bases and J by 8 bases, leaving 13 bases between them. Germline-derived CDR1 and CDR2 are MNHEY and SMNVEV (reference sequence). The CDR3 sequence: CASSFLGGSGYTF. In DNA, the CDR3 is TGTGCCAGCAGTTTCTTGGGAGGTTCGGGCTACACCTTC.

This sequence joins TRBV10-3 and TRBJ2-7; TRBD2 matches 8 bases. J was trimmed by 3 bases and V by 4 bases; bases with no gene match: 8. The CDR3 totals 15 residues. Germline V gene sequence: CDR1 ENHRY, CDR2 SYGVKD. Here the CDR3 DNA reads TGTGCCATCAGTGTGGGTAGCGGGGTGCTCTACGAGCAGTACTTC. Translation gives CAISVGSGVLYEQYF.

V and J are TRBV4-3 and TRBJ2-7; D is unresolved. V dropped 6 bases and J dropped 7 bases, with 19 bases sitting between them. Germline CDR1 is LGHNA and CDR2 is YSLEER. This CDR3 comprises 14 residues. The CDR3 DNA reads as TGCGCCAGCAGTCCCGGGCTGGGCTACAATGAGCAGTACTTC. Its translation: CASSPGLGYNEQYF.

V gene TRBV29-1 combines with J gene TRBJ2-1; D remains ambiguous. Germline assignment: CDR1 SQVTM and CDR2 ANQGSEA. The CDR3 is 12 residues long. V lost 1 base and J 10 bases, leaving 11 bases between the germline ends. DNA for the CDR3: TGCAGCGTTGAAGGTCTGCAGCGCGAGCAGTTCTTC. Translation: CSVEGLQREQFF.

The chain joins TRBV28 to TRBJ2-7; 13 bases are a match to TRBD2. Trimming removed 6 bases from V and 7 bases from J; junction bases left unmatched: 15. Germline CDR1 MDHEN, CDR2 SYDVKM. This CDR3 contains 17 residues. CDR3 loop: CASRRTSGRPPRDEQYF. In nucleotides, the CDR3 is TGTGCCAGCAGACGGACTAGCGGGAGACCCCCCCGGGATGAGCAGTACTTC.

This clonotype was detected ten times or more. V is TRBV15 and J is TRBJ1-4, with 9 bases that match TRBD1. J was trimmed by 7 bases and V by 0 bases; bases with no gene match: 6. Germline-derived CDR1 and CDR2 are LNHNV and YYDKDF (reference sequence). This CDR3 spans 16 amino acids. The CDR3 region has the DNA TGTGCCACCAGCAGAGACAGGGGGACAGGGATTGAAAAACTGTTTTTT. Protein product: CATSRDRGTGIEKLFF.

The chain couples TRBV24-1 to TRBJ2-7; weak D call: TRBD1 (6 bases). The end of the DNA fits TRBJ2-5 better, so the J call may be wrong. Germline lookup yields CDR1 KGHDR and CDR2 SFDVKD. The CDR3 totals 14 residues. The CDR3 loop is CATSRTGNGATQYF. For the CDR3, the DNA is TGTGCCACCAGTCGAACAGGGAACGGAGCGACCCAGTACTTC.

This clonotype was seen a handful of times. The chain is built from TRBV12-3 or TRBV12-4 and TRBJ2-5; 7 nucleotides line up with TRBD1. Trimming took 0 bases from V and 11 from J; bases not matched to a gene: 6. This CDR3 region has 13 residues. CDR3 in DNA: TGTGCCAGCAGTTTAGCACCCCAGGGGGAGCAGTACTTC. This codes for CASSLAPQGEQYF.